The T cell receptor beta chain described here comes from a study of shared clonotypes between healthy human individuals. Study-wide background: Three plates were used per donor for CD4 naive, three for CD4 memory, two for CD8 naive and one for CD8 memory.

This clone was seen only once. Its specificity is unknown. Data came from immunoSEQ multiplex PCR; TCRdb stores just in-frame clones and leaves some out. The sample carries hundreds of thousands of clones, roughly 98% recorded once. Broader study findings: Across subsets, estimated richness was generally greater for naive than for memory populations.

Terminally differentiated effector memory CD45RA+ cells were excluded from the naive CD8 cells, which were CD45RO-negative and positively selected for CCR7. The junction had 7 bases not matched to a gene; V was cut back by 5 bases and J by 1 base. This CDR3 is 15 amino acids long. CDR1 and CDR2 from the germline V gene are MDHEN and SYDVKM. The gene calls are TRBV28 and TRBJ2-5; TRBD1 aligns across 7 bases. The sequenced sample was naive CD8+ T cells sorted from blood. The receptor was isolated from a young man in good health. In DNA, the CDR3 is TGTGCCAGCAGTGGGGACAGCGGCTTCCAAGAGACCCAGTACTTC. As protein: CASSGDSGFQETQYF.